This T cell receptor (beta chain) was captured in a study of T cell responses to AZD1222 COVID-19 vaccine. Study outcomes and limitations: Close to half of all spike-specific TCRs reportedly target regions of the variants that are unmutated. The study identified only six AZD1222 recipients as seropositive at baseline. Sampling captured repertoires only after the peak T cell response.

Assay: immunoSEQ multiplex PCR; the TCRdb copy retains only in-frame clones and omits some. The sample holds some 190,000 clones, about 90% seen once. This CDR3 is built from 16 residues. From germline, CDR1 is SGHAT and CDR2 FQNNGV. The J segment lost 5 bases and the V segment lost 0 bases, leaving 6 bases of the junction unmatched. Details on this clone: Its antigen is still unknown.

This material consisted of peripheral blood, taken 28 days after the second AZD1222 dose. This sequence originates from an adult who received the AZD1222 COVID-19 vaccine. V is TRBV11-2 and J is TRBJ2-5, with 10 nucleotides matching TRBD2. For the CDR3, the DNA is TGTGCCAGCAGCTTAGAAAGCGGGGGGGCCTGGGAGACCCAGTACTTC. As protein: CASSLESGGAWETQYF. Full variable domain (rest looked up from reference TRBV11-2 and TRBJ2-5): EAGVAQSPRYKIIEKRQSVAFWCNPISGHATLYWYQQILGQGPKLLIQFQNNGVVDDSQLPKDRFSAERLKGVDSTLKIQPAKLEDSAVYLCASSLESGGAWETQYFGPGTRLLVL.